A selection of T cell receptor beta chains follows, all from one sample in a study of blood T cell repertoires in COVID-19. Profiled with immunoSEQ multiplex PCR; TCRdb holds only in-frame clones, not every one. The sample includes some 70,000 clones, about 87% of them seen just once. Sequenced input: peripheral blood. All receptors come from a man aged 45-60 years with active COVID-19. Both conserved end residues are part of each CDR3. D genes are given only for firm matches. Part of the rows lack a size; the others show once, few, many or a class for expanded clones.

.,TRBV25-1,TRBJ1-2,.,TGTGCCAGCAGGGAGGCGGACTATGGCTACACCTTC,CASREADYGYTF
.,TRBV28,TRBJ2-4,.,TGTGCCAGCAGTCCCGGCGCGGTTCTAGCCAAAAACATTCAGTACTTC,CASSPGAVLAKNIQYF
TRBD1,TRBV4-1,TRBJ1-2,.,TGCGCCAGCAGCCAAGATGGGACAGGGTATTATGGCTACACCTTC,CASSQDGTGYYGYTF
.,TRBV6-1,TRBJ1-2,.,TGTGCCAGCAGTGAAACAGCCACTGGCTACACCTTC,CASSETATGYTF
TRBD2,TRBV24-1,TRBJ2-3,.,TGTGCCACCAGTGCCAGCGGGGGGACTCATACGCAGTATTTT,CATSASGGTHTQYF
.,TRBV6-5,TRBJ2-6,.,TGTGCCAGCAGTTACTCTTCCCTCTCTGGGGCCAACGTCCTGACTTTC,CASSYSSLSGANVLTF
.,TRBV18,TRBJ1-2,.,TGTGCCAGCTCACCACCGGGGGGGACCATCTATGGCTACACCTTC,CASSPPGGTIYGYTF
TRBD1,TRBV19,TRBJ2-7,.,TGTGCCAGTAGTGTGCAGGGGGCCCGCTACGAGCAGTACTTC,CASSVQGARYEQYF
TRBD2,TRBV5-1,TRBJ2-1,.,TGCGCCAGCAGCCGTCAGCTAGCGGGAGGGGCAACCGGGTACAATGAGCAGTTCTTC,CASSRQLAGGATGYNEQFF
TRBD1,TRBV9,TRBJ1-4,few,TGTGCCAGCAGCCAAACAGGGGCAAGGGCAACTAATGAAAAACTGTTTTTT,CASSQTGARATNEKLFF
TRBD2,TRBV7-2,TRBJ2-1,.,TGTGCCAGCAGCTTAGTGGCGGGGGGGGCCTACAATGAGCAGTTCTTC,CASSLVAGGAYNEQFF
.,TRBV7-8,TRBJ1-2,.,TGTGCCAGCTCCCCAGGGGATGGCTACACCTTC,CASSPGDGYTF
.,TRBV25-1,TRBJ1-1,.,TGTGCCAGCAGTGCGACAGCTAGCACTGAAGCTTTCTTT,CASSATASTEAFF
TRBD2,TRBV2,TRBJ2-1,.,TGTGCCAGCAGTAGCGGGAGGGGCACCTACAATGAGCAGTTCTTC,CASSSGRGTYNEQFF
.,TRBV28,TRBJ2-2,.,TGTGCCAGCACCCAAGGGGGAGGGCCAAGCGGGGAGCTGTTTTTT,CASTQGGGPSGELFF
TRBD2,TRBV19,TRBJ2-4,.,TGTGCCAGTAGTTATCTAGCGGGAGTGGATTTTTCCAAAAACATTCAGTACTTC,CASSYLAGVDFSKNIQYF
.,TRBV6-6,TRBJ2-2,.,TGTGCCAGCAGAAAACAGGAGGGTGACCCCACCGGGGAGCTGTTTTTT,CASRKQEGDPTGELFF
TRBD2,TRBV2,TRBJ2-1,.,TGTGCCAGCAGCCCGGGACTAAGTGCGAATGAGCAGTTCTTC,CASSPGLSANEQFF
.,TRBV24-1,TRBJ2-1,.,TGTGCCACCAGTGATCTTCGGGGGTACAATGAGCAGTTCTTC,CATSDLRGYNEQFF
.,TRBV19,TRBJ1-4,many,TGTGCCAGTAGGCGCAACAGAAGGACTAATGAAAAACTGTTTTTT,CASRRNRRTNEKLFF
TRBD1,TRBV29-1,TRBJ1-1,.,TGCAGCGTTGAAATAAGTAATGAAAACAGGGGGCGACACACTGAAGCTTTCTTT,CSVEISNENRGRHTEAFF
.,TRBV5-4,TRBJ1-6,few,TGTGCCAGCAACGTGGGACACGGGAATTCACCCCTCCACTTT,CASNVGHGNSPLHF
TRBD1,TRBV4-1,TRBJ1-5,medium-sized,TGCGCCAGCAGCCTAGACCTGGACAGGATTTATAGCAATCAGCCCCAGCATTTT,CASSLDLDRIYSNQPQHF
TRBD1,TRBV3-1/TRBV3-2,TRBJ1-4,.,TGTGCCAGCAGCCAAGGACGGGGACAGGGTTTCGAAAAACTGTTTTTT,CASSQGRGQGFEKLFF
TRBD2,TRBV28,TRBJ2-3,.,TGTGCCAGCAGTTTCAGTCTAGCGGGCTTCACAGATACGCAGTATTTT,CASSFSLAGFTDTQYF
TRBD1,TRBV6-5,TRBJ2-7,.,TGTGCCAGCATGGACAGGACCTACGAGCAGTACTTC,CASMDRTYEQYF
.,TRBV5-6,TRBJ1-3,.,TGTGCCAGCAGCTTGCCGGGGAGAAGCTCTGGAAACACCATATATTTT,CASSLPGRSSGNTIYF
.,TRBV30,TRBJ1-2,.,TGTGCCTGGAGTGTAAGTAGCGGCAGGGAGGACTATGGCTACACCTTC,CAWSVSSGREDYGYTF
TRBD2,TRBV7-9,TRBJ2-3,.,TGTGCCAGCAGCCCACTAGCGGTTGCTAGCACAGATACGCAGTATTTT,CASSPLAVASTDTQYF
TRBD2,TRBV28,TRBJ2-2,few,TGTGCCAGCAGTCCGACTAGCGGGAACACCGGGGAGCTGTTTTTT,CASSPTSGNTGELFF
.,TRBV20-1,TRBJ1-1,few,TGCAGTGCTCCACGGTCAAGGACGCGGGGCTTT,CSAPRSRTRGF
.,TRBV14,TRBJ1-2,once,TGTGCCAGCAGCCAAGGCGGGCAAACCTATGGCTACACCTTC,CASSQGGQTYGYTF
.,TRBV18,TRBJ1-1,few,TGTGCCAGCTCACCAGTAGCCCCCCGGGGGTACACTGAAGCTTTCTTT,CASSPVAPRGYTEAFF
TRBD2,TRBV5-4,TRBJ2-2,few,TGTGCCAGCAGCCCGGGCGGGACTAGCGGCCTGTCCCCCGGGGAGCTGTTTTTT,CASSPGGTSGLSPGELFF
.,TRBV18,TRBJ2-2,.,TGTGCCAGCTCACCGCGGGGCACCACCGGGGAGCTGTTTTTT,CASSPRGTTGELFF
TRBD1,TRBV6-2/TRBV6-3,TRBJ2-3,.,TGTGCCAGCAGTTACACGGACAGGGGAGATACGCAGTATTTT,CASSYTDRGDTQYF
.,TRBV4-2,TRBJ2-5,.,TGTGCCAGCAGCCAAGAACCCGGTACTCAAGAGACCCAGTACTTC,CASSQEPGTQETQYF
TRBD1,TRBV29-1,TRBJ2-1,.,TGCAGTTACTCCCCGACAGGGTCCAATGAGCAGTTCTTC,CSYSPTGSNEQFF
.,TRBV5-1,TRBJ2-7,.,TGCGCCAGCAGCTTGGGCCAGGGCATCGAGCAGTACTTC,CASSLGQGIEQYF
.,TRBV5-1,TRBJ2-1,.,TGCGCCAGCAGCCTCCCAGGCTACCCATACTACAATGAGCAGTTCTTC,CASSLPGYPYYNEQFF
.,TRBV9,TRBJ2-3,.,TGTGCCAGCAGCCGGGGGGATACGCAGTATTTT,CASSRGDTQYF
TRBD2,TRBV6-6,TRBJ2-1,.,TGTGCCGGACGGGGGGAGAATAACAATGAGCAGTTCTTC,CAGRGENNNEQFF
.,TRBV20-1,TRBJ1-1,.,TGCAGACGGGACACTGCAACTGAAGCTTTCTTT,CRRDTATEAFF
TRBD1,TRBV5-1,TRBJ1-5,.,TGCGCCAGCAGCTTGGGGGACAGGGGAAATCAGCCCCAGCATTTT,CASSLGDRGNQPQHF
.,TRBV5-4,TRBJ1-1,.,TGTGCCAGCAGCTTGGCGACTGAAGCTTTCTTT,CASSLATEAFF
TRBD2,TRBV10-3,TRBJ2-7,once,TGTGCCATCAAAAAGGAGGGAGGGAACGAGCAGTACTTC,CAIKKEGGNEQYF
TRBD1,TRBV28,TRBJ2-7,.,TGTGCCAGCAGCCGGGGCAGGGGGTCCCCCTACGAGCAGTACTTC,CASSRGRGSPYEQYF
.,TRBV6-5,TRBJ1-6,once,TGTGCCAGCAGGGACAGAAGCCGAATCGGACCCCTCCACTTT,CASRDRSRIGPLHF
.,TRBV27,TRBJ2-1,.,TGTGCCAGCAGTACCCCTCAGCGGGCAGAGCAGTTCTTC,CASSTPQRAEQFF
.,TRBV28,TRBJ1-2,few,TGTGCCAGCAGTCTCCAGAACTATGGCTACACCTTC,CASSLQNYGYTF
TRBD1,TRBV5-4,TRBJ2-7,.,TGTGCCAGCAGCCCGGGACAGGGGCCCTACGAGCAGTACTTC,CASSPGQGPYEQYF
.,TRBV28,TRBJ1-2,.,TGTGCCAGCAGTTTTTGGGCCGAAGCACCAGACAGTCGGAACGGGTATGGCTACACCTTC,CASSFWAEAPDSRNGYGYTF
TRBD2,TRBV4-2,TRBJ2-3,.,TGTGCCAGCAGCCAAGCCAATAGCGGGAGAGCGAAAGATACGCAGTATTTT,CASSQANSGRAKDTQYF
TRBD2,TRBV19,TRBJ2-3,once,TGTGCCAGTCGTAGACTAGCGGGAGCCACAGATACGCAGTATTTT,CASRRLAGATDTQYF
TRBD1,TRBV6-5,TRBJ2-7,.,TGTGCCAGCAGATTAGACAGGGGACCCTACGAGCAGTACTTC,CASRLDRGPYEQYF